This T cell receptor (beta chain) was sequenced for a study of T cell changes during pregnancy in multiple sclerosis. This CDR3 spans 17 amino acids. Between the trimmed V and J ends, which lost 0 bases and 3 bases, there was a span of 13 bases. The germline V gene encodes CDR1 SGDLS and CDR2 YYNGEE. The protocol was immunoSEQ multiplex PCR, while the TCRdb copy is restricted to in-frame clones and leaves out a portion. The table has 50,000 or so clones, roughly 92% seen once; the top ten hold 0.74%. The sequencing here drew on CD4+ T cells from peripheral blood mononuclear cells, taken in the third trimester of pregnancy. The chain recombines TRBV9 with TRBJ1-6, with a tentative D call TRBD1 (5 bases). This receptor was obtained from a female donor with multiple sclerosis, enrolled in a pregnancy study. The CDR3, as DNA: TGTGCCAGCAGCGTAGGCATGGGGGGTGACTATAATTCACCCCTCCACTTT. Translated, it gives CASSVGMGGDYNSPLHF.